This T cell receptor (beta chain) was obtained from a study of cytomegalovirus exposure and HLA in healthy donors. Notes on the study in general: TCR beta chains numbering more than 150 were designated cytomegalovirus-associated. Reports credit the classifier with highly specific, highly sensitive diagnosis of cytomegalovirus status.

The sample holds one count of this clone. As yet, its antigen is unknown. CDR1 is MGHRA, CDR2 YSYEKL, per germline. The CDR3 has 17 residues. V dropped 0 bases and J dropped 2 bases, with 17 bases sitting between them. The table came from immunoSEQ multiplex PCR; TCRdb's copy has only in-frame clones and leaves some out. The sample contains about 120,000 clones, approximately 89% of which appear only once. The genes are TRBV4-1 and TRBJ2-7, with unresolved D. What was sequenced was PBMCs. This TCR derives from a man younger than 30 in good health and CMV-seronegative. DNA of the CDR3: TGCGCCAGCAGCCAAGATTTTCTTCGGCACAGAACCTACGAGCAGTACTTC. Protein product: CASSQDFLRHRTYEQYF.